This TCR beta chain came from a study of CD8+ T cells in alopecia areata. The investigators collected lesional scalp punch biopsies and peripheral blood from alopecia areata patients. After isolation, RNA underwent reverse transcription to generate cDNA as the sequencing template. TCRdb's table, derived via immunoSEQ multiplex PCR, lists solely in-frame clones and lacks some. The table shows roughly 200,000 clones, with more than 60% occurring only once. The germline gives CDR1 WSHSY, CDR2 SAAADI. The CDR3 covers 13 residues. Trimming cost V 10 bases and J 7 bases; bases outside gene matches: 13. V is TRBV10-2 and J is TRBJ2-7; 7 bases fit TRBD1. This receptor was identified in a human donor with alopecia areata. Sequenced material: CD4+ T cells sorted from blood, taken at week 0. The CDR3 is CATTTDPGGEQYF. In nucleotides, the CDR3 is TGCGCCACCACGACCGATCCAGGGGGAGAGCAGTACTTC.